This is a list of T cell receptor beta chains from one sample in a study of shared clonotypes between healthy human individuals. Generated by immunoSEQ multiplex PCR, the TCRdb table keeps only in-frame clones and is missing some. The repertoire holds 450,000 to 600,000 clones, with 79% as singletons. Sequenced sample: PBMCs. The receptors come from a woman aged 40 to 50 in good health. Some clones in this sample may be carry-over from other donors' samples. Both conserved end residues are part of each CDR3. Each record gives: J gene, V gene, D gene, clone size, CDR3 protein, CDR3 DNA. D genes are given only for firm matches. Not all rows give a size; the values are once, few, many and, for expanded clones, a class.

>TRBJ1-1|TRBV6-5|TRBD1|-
CASSSRGLVTEAFF
TGTGCCAGCAGCTCCAGGGGGCTGGTCACTGAAGCTTTCTTT
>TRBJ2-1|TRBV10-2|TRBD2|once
CASSPAGAHYEQFF
TGCGCCAGCAGCCCAGCGGGAGCCCATTATGAGCAGTTCTTC
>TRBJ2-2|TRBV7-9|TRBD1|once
CASRTQGAGTGELFF
TGTGCCAGCAGAACACAGGGGGCTGGCACCGGGGAGCTGTTTTTT
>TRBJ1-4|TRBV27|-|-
CASSLWGGFQSATNEKLFF
TGTGCCAGCAGTTTATGGGGGGGCTTCCAAAGTGCAACTAATGAAAAACTGTTTTTT
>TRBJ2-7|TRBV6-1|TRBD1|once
CASSELQGAYEQYF
TGTGCCAGCAGTGAATTACAGGGGGCTTACGAGCAGTACTTC
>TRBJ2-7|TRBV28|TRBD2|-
CASMGEGQGYNYYEQYF
TGTGCCAGCATGGGGGAGGGGCAGGGATACAATTACTACGAGCAGTACTTC
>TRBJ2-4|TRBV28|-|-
CASREARSGNIQYF
TGTGCCAGCAGAGAGGCACGGAGTGGAAACATTCAGTACTTC
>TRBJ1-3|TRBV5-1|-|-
CASSVGPPGAGNTIYF
TGCGCCAGCAGCGTGGGGCCTCCCGGGGCTGGAAACACCATATATTTT
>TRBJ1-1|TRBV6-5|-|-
CASKGGFAEAFF
TGTGCCAGCAAGGGGGGGTTCGCTGAAGCTTTCTTT
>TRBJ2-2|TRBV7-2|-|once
CASSLSGAVTGELFF
TGTGCCAGCAGCTTATCAGGGGCGGTCACCGGGGAGCTGTTTTTT
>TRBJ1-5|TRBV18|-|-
CASSPVPGLYSNQPQHF
TGTGCCAGCTCACCAGTACCCGGACTGTATAGCAATCAGCCCCAGCATTTT
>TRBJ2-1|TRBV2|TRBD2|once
CASSFVGRTSGDNEQFF
TGTGCCAGCAGTTTCGTGGGTCGGACTAGCGGAGACAATGAGCAGTTCTTC
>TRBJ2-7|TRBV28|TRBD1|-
CASTLGQGAAYEQYF
TGTGCCAGCACCCTAGGACAGGGGGCAGCGTACGAGCAGTACTTC
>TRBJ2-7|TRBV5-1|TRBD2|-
CASSLGPAGGSYEQYF
TGCGCCAGCAGCTTGGGTCCAGCGGGAGGGTCCTACGAGCAGTACTTC
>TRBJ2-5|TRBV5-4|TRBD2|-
CASSLAATQETQYF
TGTGCCAGCAGCCTAGCGGCAACTCAAGAGACCCAGTACTTC
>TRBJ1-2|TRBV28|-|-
CASSRSGVANYGYTF
TGTGCCAGCAGTCGATCAGGCGTAGCTAACTATGGCTACACCTTC
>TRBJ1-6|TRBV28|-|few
CASSLTQSPLHF
TGTGCCAGCAGTTTAACCCAATCACCCCTCCACTTT
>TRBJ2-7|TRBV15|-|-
CATSRDQEGLIYEQYF
TGTGCCACCAGCAGAGATCAGGAAGGACTTATCTACGAGCAGTACTTC
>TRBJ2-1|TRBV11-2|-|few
CASSLVPSGLQSSYNEQFF
TGTGCCAGCAGCTTGGTCCCCAGCGGCTTGCAGAGCTCCTACAATGAGCAGTTCTTC
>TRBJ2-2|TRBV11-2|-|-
CASSRRGEDTGELFF
TGTGCCAGCAGCCGACGGGGAGAGGACACCGGGGAGCTGTTTTTT
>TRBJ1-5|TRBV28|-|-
CASSLGFRQPQHF
TGTGCCAGCAGTTTAGGGTTTCGACAGCCCCAGCATTTT
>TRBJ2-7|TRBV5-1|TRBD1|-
CASSLDAGQGAEQYF
TGCGCCAGCAGCTTGGACGCGGGACAGGGGGCCGAGCAGTACTTC
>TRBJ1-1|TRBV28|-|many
CASSAAGTSNTEAFF
TGTGCCAGCAGTGCCGCCGGGACATCGAACACTGAAGCTTTCTTT
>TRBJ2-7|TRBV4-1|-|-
CASSPGPHNYEQYF
TGCGCCAGCAGCCCCGGGCCCCACAACTACGAGCAGTACTTC
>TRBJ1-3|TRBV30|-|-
CAWSVQPGNTIYF
TGTGCCTGGAGTGTTCAGCCTGGAAACACCATATATTTT
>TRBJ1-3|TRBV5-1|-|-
CASSLTGDSGNTIYF
TGCGCCAGCAGCTTGACAGGCGACTCTGGAAACACCATATATTTT
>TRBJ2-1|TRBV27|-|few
CASGDPNNEQFF
TGTGCCAGCGGGGACCCTAACAATGAGCAGTTCTTC
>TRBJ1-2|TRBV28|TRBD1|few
CASRHLRDRSFNYGYTF
TGTGCCAGCAGGCACTTAAGGGACAGGTCTTTTAACTATGGCTACACCTTC
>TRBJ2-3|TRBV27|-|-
CASSLSGSTDTQYF
TGTGCCAGCAGTTTAAGTGGGAGCACAGATACGCAGTATTTT
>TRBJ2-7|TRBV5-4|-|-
CASSTTGGGTPHEQYF
TGTGCCAGCAGCACAACAGGGGGGGGGACTCCTCACGAGCAGTACTTC
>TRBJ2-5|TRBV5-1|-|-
CASSLAETQYF
TGCGCCAGCAGCTTGGCGGAGACCCAGTACTTC
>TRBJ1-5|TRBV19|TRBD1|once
CASSRDRLSNQPQHF
TGTGCCAGTAGTCGGGACAGACTTAGCAATCAGCCCCAGCATTTT
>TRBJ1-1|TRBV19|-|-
CASSIGFQNAEAFF
TGTGCCAGTAGTATTGGATTCCAAAACGCTGAAGCTTTCTTT
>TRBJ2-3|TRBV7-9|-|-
CASSLFSLGTDTQYF
TGTGCCAGCAGCTTATTCTCCCTGGGAACAGATACGCAGTATTTT
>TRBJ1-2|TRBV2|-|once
CASSERQGWGYTF
TGTGCCAGCAGTGAAAGGCAGGGTTGGGGCTACACCTTC
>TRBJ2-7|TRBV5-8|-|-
CASSLSQAWSYEQYF
TGTGCCAGCAGCTTGAGCCAGGCGTGGTCCTACGAGCAGTACTTC
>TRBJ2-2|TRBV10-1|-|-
CASSTGQNTGELFF
TGCGCCAGCAGTACGGGACAGAACACCGGGGAGCTGTTTTTT